The 5 T cell receptor beta chains reported below all come from one sample, sequenced in a study of cytotoxic CD8 clonotypes in ibrutinib-treated CLL (dated by TCRdb to 2020 to 2023). In the paper's terms, the time point label means: progressive disease on ibrutinib. Libraries were constructed by the immunoSEQ multiplex PCR assay. The clones in this table, taken by TCRdb from immuneACCESS, are in-frame only. Not every clone is retained; where verified, under half of the shortfall comes from an unresolved V gene, and the cause of the rest is unknown. The sample contains 150,000 to 200,000 clones, roughly 84% of them found a single time. Jointly, the top ten make up around 3.1% of the sample. This specimen consisted of PBMCs, obtained at disease progression, from a patient treated with ibrutinib. The receptors stem from a human donor with chronic lymphocytic leukemia.

The chain links TRBV6-5 to TRBJ2-1; weak D call: TRBD2 (7 bases). Germline V gene data show CDR1 as MNHEY and CDR2 as SVGAGI. The CDR3 contains 15 residues. V gave up 5 bases and J gave up 1 base, with 12 bases separating them. This CDR3 reads CASSPSGTSYNEQFF. CDR3 coding DNA: TGTGCCAGCAGTCCAAGCGGGACATCCTACAATGAGCAGTTCTTC.

The table lists this clone with a count of one. This chain joins TRBV5-1 and TRBJ2-2; unclear D gene. The V gene lost 1 base and the J gene lost 4 bases, with 8 bases spanning the gap. The CDR3 totals 14 residues. CDR1 is SGHRS and CDR2 is YFSETQ in the germline V gene. The CDR3 DNA is TGCGCCAGCAGCTTGTACAGCTCCACCGGGGAGCTGTTTTTT. It yields the protein CASSLYSSTGELFF.

This chain uses TRBV4-3 with TRBJ2-7; 9 bases are a match to TRBD2. There are 15 residues in the CDR3. Trimming removed 0 bases from V and 2 bases from J; junction bases left unmatched: 2. Germline V gives CDR1 LGHNA, CDR2 YSLEER. The CDR3 region is CASSQDRGRAYEQYF. In nucleotides, the CDR3 is TGCGCCAGCAGCCAAGATCGCGGGAGGGCCTACGAGCAGTACTTC.

This clone has just one count. The chain carries TRBV5-6 and TRBJ1-4; D remains ambiguous. The length of the CDR3 is 15 residues. The V end lost 0 bases, the J end lost 4 bases, and 10 bases lay between the germline ends. Germline values: CDR1 SGHDT, CDR2 YYEEEE. The CDR3 is CASSLVSGINEKLFF. The CDR3 bases are TGTGCCAGCAGCTTGGTATCAGGTATTAATGAAAAACTGTTTTTT.

The rearrangement links TRBV7-2 to TRBJ2-1; D not resolved. CDR1 and CDR2 (germline): SGHTA, FQGNSA. Trimming stripped 0 bases from V and 8 bases from J, with 14 bases between. This CDR3 spans 15 amino acids. The CDR3: CASSLAGINAYEQFF. CDR3 nucleotides: TGTGCCAGCAGCTTAGCGGGAATTAATGCCTATGAGCAGTTCTTC.